Each of the 5 T cell receptor beta chains below was sequenced from the same sample in a study of cytomegalovirus exposure and HLA in healthy donors. PCR amplification relied on 60 Vbeta primers (plus 13 Jbeta primers). The table came from immunoSEQ multiplex PCR; TCRdb's copy has only in-frame clones and leaves some out. This sample yields about 82,000 clones, of which around 77% are seen a single time; about 3.1% belongs to the top ten. Sequenced input: PBMCs. All receptors come from a man between 50 and 59 years old in good health and CMV-seronegative.

This clone has more than one count but fewer than ten. The DNA for the CDR3 is TGTGCCATCAGTGAGTCGGGGACAGACTACGAGCAGTACTTC. It codes for CAISESGTDYEQYF. This chain connects TRBV10-3 to TRBJ2-7; 7 nucleotides align to TRBD1. Germline V gives CDR1 ENHRY, CDR2 SYGVKD. The junction had 2 bases not matched to a gene; V was cut back by 0 bases and J by 3 bases. The CDR3 sequence is 14 residues long.

This chain connects TRBV19 to TRBJ1-6, with D perhaps matching TRBD1 (5 bases). Germline V gene data show CDR1 as LNHDA and CDR2 as SQIVND (reference sequence). This CDR3 spans 14 amino acids. Trimming shortened V by 2 bases and J by 8 bases, and 10 bases separated the two germline ends. The CDR3: CASSIYRRDSPLHF. The DNA for the CDR3 is TGTGCCAGTAGTATATACAGGCGAGATTCACCCCTCCACTTT.

The chain has TRBV4-1 and TRBJ2-6; maybe TRBD1 (6 bases). Per germline, CDR1 MGHRA and CDR2 YSYEKL. This CDR3 contains 21 residues. V was shortened by 0 bases and J by 0 bases, with 21 bases between the two germline ends. CDR3 amino acids: CASSQDEAQGTLSSGANVLTF. The CDR3 nucleotides read TGCGCCAGCAGCCAAGACGAGGCACAGGGTACATTAAGCTCTGGGGCCAACGTCCTGACTTTC.

This chain uses TRBV2 with TRBJ1-1, with D uncertain. Germline CDR1 reads SNHLY; CDR2 reads FYNNEI. The CDR3 has 13 amino acids. Trimming took off 7 bases at V and 3 bases at J, with 12 bases between the two ends. The CDR3 DNA is TGTGCCAGCAAGGGCAGAGCGGACACTGAAGCTTTCTTT. Translating gives CASKGRADTEAFF.

V usage is TRBV6-1 and J usage is TRBJ2-5, with TRBD1 as a possible D gene (6 bases). Germline CDR1 MNHNS, CDR2 SASEGT. The V end lost 4 bases, the J end lost 2 bases, and 11 bases lay between the germline ends. CDR3 length equals 14 residues. CDR3 in DNA: TGTGCCAGCAGTGTTGGCAGGGGACAAGAGACCCAGTACTTC. It yields the protein CASSVGRGQETQYF.